This T cell receptor beta chain was obtained from a study of T cell responses to AZD1222 COVID-19 vaccine. Turning to the study itself: Second doses were pooled across both intervals (about 4 or about 12 weeks).

Notes on the study in general: Samples come after the peak T cell response, not at day 14.

Of note for this clone: What it binds is unknown.

Germline-derived CDR1 and CDR2 are SGHAT and FQNNGV. V lost 5 bases to trimming and J lost 10 bases, with 27 bases between them. The CDR3 is 17 amino acids. TCRdb's copy holds only in-frame clones and misses some; the assay was immunoSEQ multiplex PCR. The data contain more than 100,000 clones, about 90% of them singletons. The rearrangement links TRBV11-2 to TRBJ2-1; the D is unclear. The clonotype comes from an adult in good health. The sequenced sample was peripheral blood, obtained on day 0 of AZD1222 vaccination. CDR3 sequence: CASSPRTLLGSRSEQFF. CDR3 bases: TGTGCCAGCAGCCCCCGAACCCTCTTAGGGTCTCGATCCGAGCAGTTCTTC.